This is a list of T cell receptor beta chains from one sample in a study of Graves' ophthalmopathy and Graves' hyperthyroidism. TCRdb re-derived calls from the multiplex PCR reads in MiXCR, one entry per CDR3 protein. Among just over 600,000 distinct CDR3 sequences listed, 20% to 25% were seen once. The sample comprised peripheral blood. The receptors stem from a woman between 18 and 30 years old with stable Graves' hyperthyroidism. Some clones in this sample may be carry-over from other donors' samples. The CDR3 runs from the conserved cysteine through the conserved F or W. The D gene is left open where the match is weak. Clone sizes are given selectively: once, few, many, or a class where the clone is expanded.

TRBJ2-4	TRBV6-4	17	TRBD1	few	TGTGCCAGCAGTTACATGACAGGGGGTTTGGCCAAAAACATTCAGTACTTC	CASSYMTGGLAKNIQYF
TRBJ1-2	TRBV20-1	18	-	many	TGCAGTGCTCCCATGCCCCACCGGGGCAGGGCAGCTAACTATGGCTACACCTTC	CSAPMPHRGRAANYGYTF
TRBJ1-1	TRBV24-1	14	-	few	TGTGCCACCGGAGGCAGTGGGCCGGGCGCTGAAGCTTTCTTT	CATGGSGPGAEAFF
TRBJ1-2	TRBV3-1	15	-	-	TGTGCCAGCACCCCGTCCGGGACCGCCCGATATGGCTACACCTTC	CASTPSGTARYGYTF
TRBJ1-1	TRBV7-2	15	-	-	TGTGCCAGCAGCTTAGGAGGTTTCAGGGGCACTGAAGCTTTCTTT	CASSLGGFRGTEAFF
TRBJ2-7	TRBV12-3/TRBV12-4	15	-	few	TGTGCCAGCAGTAACCCCGGGCGCGGTAACTACGAGCAGTACTTC	CASSNPGRGNYEQYF
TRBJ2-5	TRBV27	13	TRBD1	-	TGTGCCAGCAGCTGGGACAGAAAAAAGACCCAGTACTTC	CASSWDRKKTQYF
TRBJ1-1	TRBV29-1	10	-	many	TGCAGCGTTGAAAAGGGTAGAGCTTTCTTT	CSVEKGRAFF
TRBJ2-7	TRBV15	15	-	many	TGTGCCACCAGCATCCCACGGGGGTGGGCCTACGAGCAGTACTTC	CATSIPRGWAYEQYF
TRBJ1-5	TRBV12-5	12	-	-	TGTGCTAGTGGTTTGGATAATCAGCCCCAGCATTTT	CASGLDNQPQHF
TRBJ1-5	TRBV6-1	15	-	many	TGTGCCAGCATGAGGGACCCACGGGGCAATCAGCCCCAGCATTTT	CASMRDPRGNQPQHF
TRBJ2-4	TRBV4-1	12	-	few	TGCGCCAGCAGCCAAGTGGGTCTGATTCAGTACTTC	CASSQVGLIQYF
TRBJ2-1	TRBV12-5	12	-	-	TGTGCTAGTGGTTTGGTACGGTGCCCGCAGTTCTTC	CASGLVRCPQFF
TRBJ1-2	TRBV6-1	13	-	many	TGTGCCAGCACCCAGACAGGAGACATTGGCTACACCTTC	CASTQTGDIGYTF
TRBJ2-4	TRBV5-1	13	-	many	TGCGCCAGCAGCTTGGTCCAGGGCACGCTGCAGTACTTC	CASSLVQGTLQYF
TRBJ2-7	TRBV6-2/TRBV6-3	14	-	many	TGTGCCAGCAGTTACGGGACAAGGTCCTACGAGCAGTACTTC	CASSYGTRSYEQYF
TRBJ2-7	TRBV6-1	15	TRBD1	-	TGTGCCAGCAGGTCTGGACAGGGCACCTCCTACGAGCAGTACTTC	CASRSGQGTSYEQYF
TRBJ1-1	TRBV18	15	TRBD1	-	TGTGCCAGCTCACCAGGACAGGGGGGGAACACTGAAGCTTTCTTT	CASSPGQGGNTEAFF
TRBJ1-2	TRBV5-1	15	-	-	TGCGCCAGCAGCTTGGCCCTTTCAGGGGCCTATGGCTACACCTTC	CASSLALSGAYGYTF
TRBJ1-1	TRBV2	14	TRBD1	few	TGTGCCAGCAGCCTACAGGGGGCTCTGACTGAAGCTTTCTTT	CASSLQGALTEAFF
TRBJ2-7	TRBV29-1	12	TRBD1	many	TGCAGCGGGGGACAGGGCCCTAGAGAGCAGTACTTC	CSGGQGPREQYF
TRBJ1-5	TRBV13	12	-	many	TGTGCCAGCGGGCAGGAAGGTCAGCCCCAGCATTTT	CASGQEGQPQHF
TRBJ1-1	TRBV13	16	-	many	TGTGCCAGCAGCTGGAACGAAGGAAGTGTGTACACTGAAGCTTTCTTT	CASSWNEGSVYTEAFF
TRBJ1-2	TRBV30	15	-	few	TGTGCCTGGAGAGGATCGCAGGGATTGAACTATGGCTACACCTTC	CAWRGSQGLNYGYTF
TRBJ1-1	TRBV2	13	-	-	TGTGCCAGCCAACGCCGGGAAAACACTGAAGCTTTCTTT	CASQRRENTEAFF
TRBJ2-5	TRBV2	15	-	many	TGTGCCAGCACACTCCAACAGGGCTCGGCGGGGGCCCAGTACTTC	CASTLQQGSAGAQYF
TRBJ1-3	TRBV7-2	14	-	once	TGTGCCAGCAGCTTAAAGGGCGGACCAGTCACCATATATTTT	CASSLKGGPVTIYF
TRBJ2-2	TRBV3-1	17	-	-	TGTGCCAGCACCATCGTACAGGGCCGACCTGGCACCGGGGAGCTGTTTTTT	CASTIVQGRPGTGELFF
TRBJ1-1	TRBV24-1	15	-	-	TGTGCCACCAGTGCCCACGGGGGGGGGAACACTGAAGCTTTCTTT	CATSAHGGGNTEAFF
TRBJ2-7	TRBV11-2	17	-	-	TGTGCCAGCAGCTCCGCCCCACGTGGGAGGATCCCCTACGAGCAGTACTTC	CASSSAPRGRIPYEQYF
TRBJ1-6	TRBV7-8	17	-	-	TGTGCCAGCAGCTTAGAACCGCCGTTCTCCTATAATTCACCCCTCCACTTT	CASSLEPPFSYNSPLHF
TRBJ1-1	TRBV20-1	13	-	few	TGCAGTGCCCCGGGACCAATGAACACTGAAGCTTTCTTT	CSAPGPMNTEAFF
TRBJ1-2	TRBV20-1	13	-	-	TGCAGTGCGGCAACCGGGACAAACTATGGCTACACCTTC	CSAATGTNYGYTF
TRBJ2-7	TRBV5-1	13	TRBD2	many	TGCGCCAGCGCTAGCGGGGGGGCCTACGAGCAGTACTTC	CASASGGAYEQYF
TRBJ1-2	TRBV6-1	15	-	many	TGTGCCAGCAGTGAAGCGGCGGACAGTTATTTTGGCTACACCTTC	CASSEAADSYFGYTF
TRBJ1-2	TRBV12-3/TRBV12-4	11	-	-	TGTGCCACTTTGAGGGCCGGTGGCTACACCTTC	CATLRAGGYTF
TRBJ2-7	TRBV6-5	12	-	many	TGTGCCAGCAGTTACTTCGGGTACGAGCAGTACTTC	CASSYFGYEQYF
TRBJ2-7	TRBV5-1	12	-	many	TGCGCCAGCAGCTCTAACTACCACGAGCAGTACTTC	CASSSNYHEQYF
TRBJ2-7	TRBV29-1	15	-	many	TGCAGCGTTGAAGAAGCAGAACGGGGAACCTACGAGCAGTACTTC	CSVEEAERGTYEQYF
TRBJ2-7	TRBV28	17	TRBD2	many	TGTGCCAGCAGTTCAGTCGACTGGCGGGAGGCTTTGTACGAGCAGTACTTC	CASSSVDWREALYEQYF
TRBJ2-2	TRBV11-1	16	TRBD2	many	TGTGCCAGCAGCTTCGGACTAGCGGGGGGGGCCGGGGAGCTGTTTTTT	CASSFGLAGGAGELFF
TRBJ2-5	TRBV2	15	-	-	TGTGCCAGCAGTGAAGCTCGGGGGGCTGGGGAGACCCAGTACTTC	CASSEARGAGETQYF
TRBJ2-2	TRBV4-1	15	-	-	TGCGCCAGCAGCCAACTCGGTCGTTGGGCCGGGGAGCTGTTTTTT	CASSQLGRWAGELFF
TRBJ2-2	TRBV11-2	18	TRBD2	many	TGTGCCAGCAGCTTAGGGGGATCTGTACTAGCGGGAGCCGGGGAGCTGTTTTTT	CASSLGGSVLAGAGELFF
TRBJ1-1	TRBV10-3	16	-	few	TGTGCCACCGACGACGAAAGCGGACATCGCCCCACTGAAGCTTTCTTT	CATDDESGHRPTEAFF
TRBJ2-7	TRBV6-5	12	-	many	TGTGCCAGCACCCGGTTGCCCTACGAGCAGTACTTC	CASTRLPYEQYF
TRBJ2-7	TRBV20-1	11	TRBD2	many	TGCAGTGCGGGAGGGGACTACGAGCAGTACTTC	CSAGGDYEQYF
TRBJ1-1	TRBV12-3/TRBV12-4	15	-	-	TGTGCCAGCAGTTTGGCCGGGGAGGCCCACACTGAAGCTTTCTTT	CASSLAGEAHTEAFF
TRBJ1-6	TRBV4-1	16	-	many	TGCGCCAGCAGCCAAGATACCCAGGGAGTTCATTCACCCCTCCACTTT	CASSQDTQGVHSPLHF
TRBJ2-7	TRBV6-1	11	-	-	TGTGCCAGCAGGAGGGACACCCAGCAGTACTTC	CASRRDTQQYF
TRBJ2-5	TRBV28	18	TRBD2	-	TGTGCCAGCAGTTTAGACTTACTAGCGGACTGGGGGAAAGAGACCCAGTACTTC	CASSLDLLADWGKETQYF
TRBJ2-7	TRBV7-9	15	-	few	TGTGCCAGCAGCCTCCTCAGGGACGGACACTGGGAGCAGTACTTC	CASSLLRDGHWEQYF
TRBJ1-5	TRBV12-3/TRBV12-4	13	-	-	TGTGCCAGCAGTTTGAATAATCATCAGCCCCAGCATTTT	CASSLNNHQPQHF
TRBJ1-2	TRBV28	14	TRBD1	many	TGTGCCAGCATCAACCTTAGGGGGCGTGAAGACTACACCTTC	CASINLRGREDYTF
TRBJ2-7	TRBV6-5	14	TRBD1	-	TGTGCCAGCAGTTACGTGGGACAGAACTACGAGCAGTACTTC	CASSYVGQNYEQYF
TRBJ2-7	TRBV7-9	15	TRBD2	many	TGTGCCAGCAGCCTCCTAGCGGGGAGAGGTGACGAGCAGTACTTC	CASSLLAGRGDEQYF
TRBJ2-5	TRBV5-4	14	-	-	TGTGCCAGCAGCTTGTGGCAGACACAAGAGACCCAGTACTTC	CASSLWQTQETQYF
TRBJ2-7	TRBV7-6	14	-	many	TGTGCCAGCAGCTTAGATGCAGGGGCCCCCGAGCAGTACTTC	CASSLDAGAPEQYF
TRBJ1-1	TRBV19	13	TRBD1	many	TGTGCCAGTAGTAACGACAGGGGCACTGAAGCTTTCTTT	CASSNDRGTEAFF
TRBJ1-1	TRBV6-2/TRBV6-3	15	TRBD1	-	TGTGCCAGCAACTATGGACAGGGTGGCTTCACTGAAGCTTTCTTT	CASNYGQGGFTEAFF